The subject of this entry is one TCR beta chain. As yet, its antigen is unknown. This record comes from a study of metastatic and nonmetastatic thyroid tumors. Background on the study: Across blood and tumor or nodule tissue, repertoires from malignant and benign thyroid patients were compared with one another. The study, taken as a whole, reports: Malignant tumors reportedly showed significantly higher TCR beta diversity than benign nodules in both blood and tumor.

This CDR3 has 12 residues. Germline loops: CDR1 DFQATT, CDR2 SNEGSKA (reference sequence). V was clipped by 3 bases and J by 4 bases, with 7 bases between them. Thyroid surgery was performed in patients who had received no treatment beforehand. Methods used by the authors: Using the CDR3 differences seen across clinicopathological groups, the authors built a distant-metastasis classifier for papillary thyroid cancer, which was meant to discriminate distant-metastatic patients. With MiXCR, TCRdb reprocessed the PCR reads. V and J calls and clone size were set by TCRdb, not the authors. Of about 15,000 clones detected, roughly 20% appear once; the ten largest clones hold 7.5%.

The chain employs TRBV20-1 and TRBJ1-5; D is unclear. The sample consisted of adjacent normal tissue. This sequence was found in a female donor with papillary thyroid cancer or a benign thyroid nodule (not recorded which). Some clones in this sample may be carry-over from other donors' samples. The CDR3 nucleotides read TGCAGTGCTAGTCTGAGTAATCAGCCCCAGCATTTT. It specifies CSASLSNQPQHF.